This T cell receptor beta chain was captured in a study of a mutant IDH1 vaccine in newly diagnosed glioma. The study's findings and limits: The vaccine induced immune responses, and these occurred in roughly 93% of patients.

Indicated time point: baseline, week 1 (first vaccination visit). Treatment in this sample: pre-vaccination baseline after standard-of-care therapy. New astrocytomas of WHO grade 3 or 4 that were IDH1-mutant and ATRX-lost were found in the donors. On this clone itself: Its cognate antigen is unknown.

Profiled with immunoSEQ multiplex PCR; TCRdb holds only in-frame clones, not every one. The sample records approximately 54,000 clones, approximately 80% being singletons. The germline V gene has CDR1 SNHLY and CDR2 FYNNEI. Trimming stripped 2 bases from V and 2 bases from J, with 6 bases between. This CDR3 comprises 13 residues. This chain links TRBV2 with TRBJ1-2, with unresolved D. This clonotype was sampled from a man aged 18 to 30 with glioma. Material: PBMCs, obtained from a glioma patient treated with radiotherapy, temozolomide or both. This chain's CDR3 is CASSEIGNYGYTF. CDR3 in DNA: TGTGCCAGCAGTGAAATCGGAAACTATGGCTACACCTTC.